The 23 T cell receptor beta chains below were found in one sample sequenced in a study of blood T cell repertoires in COVID-19. Produced via immunoSEQ multiplex PCR; TCRdb's table is partial and in-frame only. The table records about 93,000 clones, roughly 90% of them present only once. What was sequenced was peripheral blood. These TCRs come from a man aged 50 or older with acute or convalescent COVID-19.

This chain uses TRBV28 with TRBJ1-6, with TRBD1 as a possible D gene (5 bases). With 6 bases removed from V and 14 bases from J, the gap between germline ends came to 17 bases. The germline V gene encodes CDR1 MDHEN and CDR2 SYDVKM. This CDR3 region has 13 residues. Here the CDR3 DNA reads TGTGCCAGCAGCCCGGGACTCCCAAGGGCCCTCCACTTT. Its protein product is CASSPGLPRALHF.

The chain couples TRBV29-1 to TRBJ2-4; perhaps TRBD1 as D (6 bases). The CDR3 extends over 13 amino acids. The germline gives CDR1 SQVTM, CDR2 ANQGSEA. V was cut by 4 bases and J by 5 bases, with 12 bases left in between. CDR3 sequence reads: CSVVNRAQNIQYF. The CDR3 nucleotides read TGCAGCGTTGTAAACAGGGCCCAAAACATTCAGTACTTC.

A few counts support this clone. Written as DNA, the CDR3 is TGTGCCAGCAGCTCCCAGCGGGAGTGGGTCACCGGGGAGCTGTTTTTT. It yields the protein CASSSQREWVTGELFF. This rearrangement joins TRBV5-4 to TRBJ2-2; 8 bases align to TRBD2. V lost 3 bases, J lost 4 bases, and 8 bases stayed unmatched. This CDR3 has 16 amino acids. Per germline, CDR1 SGHNT and CDR2 YYREEE (reference sequence).

The DNA for the CDR3 is TGTGCCAGCAACAACCCGACAGGGGGCACTAGGGGGGTGGGCGAGCAGTACTTC. This encodes CASNNPTGGTRGVGEQYF. J is TRBJ2-7 and V is TRBV28; 10 bases map to TRBD1. The CDR3 loop spans 18 amino acids. The ends lost 7 bases at V and 6 bases at J; junction bases unmatched: 21. Per germline, CDR1 MDHEN and CDR2 SYDVKM.

The genes are TRBV7-3 and TRBJ2-5; a possible D gene is TRBD2 (7 bases). Trimming took 5 bases from V and 5 from J, leaving 15 bases between them. Germline CDR1 is SGHTA and CDR2 is FQGTGA. The CDR3 extends over 14 amino acids. The CDR3 region has the DNA TGTGCCAGCAGCCCTGGGGGGGCTGGGGAGACCCAGTACTTC. It specifies CASSPGGAGETQYF.

The chain uses TRBV3-1 (or the pseudogene TRBV3-2) and TRBJ1-3; tentative D call: TRBD1 (5 bases). Germline V gene data show CDR1 as LGHDT and CDR2 as YNNKEL (reference sequence). CDR3 length equals 16 residues. The V and J ends lost 1 base and 4 bases respectively, with 14 bases between them. CDR3 amino acids: CASSQGRGMIGNTIYF. The CDR3 region has the DNA TGTGCCAGCAGCCAAGGTAGGGGAATGATCGGAAACACCATATATTTT.

This clone has a single count. The chain joins TRBV4-3 to TRBJ2-2, with 9 bases matching TRBD2. Germline values: CDR1 LGHNA, CDR2 YSLEER. J lost 5 bases, V lost 0 bases, and 13 bases had no gene match. This CDR3 has 19 amino acids. CDR3 in DNA: TGCGCCAGCAGCCAAGATAGGGTAGCGGGGGCCTACAGGACCGGGGAGCTGTTTTTT. This translates into CASSQDRVAGAYRTGELFF.

This clone appeared a single time. This chain joins TRBV5-1 and TRBJ1-1; 8 bases agree with TRBD1. Germline values: CDR1 SGHRS, CDR2 YFSETQ. This CDR3 contains 15 residues. V lost 0 bases, J lost 2 bases, and 3 bases stayed unmatched. As DNA, the CDR3 is TGCGCCAGCAGCTTGGGTGGACAGGGAAACACTGAAGCTTTCTTT. It yields the protein CASSLGGQGNTEAFF.

This clone showed up just a few times. V usage is TRBV27 and J usage is TRBJ1-1; tentative D call: TRBD1 (6 bases). Trimming stripped 4 bases from V and 0 bases from J, with 15 bases between. The CDR3 runs to 16 residues. Looked up from germline, CDR1 is MNHEY and CDR2 is SMNVEV (reference sequence). The CDR3 coding sequence is TGTGCCAGCAGTTCACACTTAAGGGGGATGAACACTGAAGCTTTCTTT. Protein product: CASSSHLRGMNTEAFF.

The chain links TRBV5-4 to TRBJ2-5, with D possibly matching TRBD1 (7 bases). V was shortened by 5 bases and J by 3 bases, with 20 bases between the two germline ends. Germline-derived CDR1 and CDR2 are SGHNT and YYREEE (reference sequence). This CDR3 has 16 amino acids. The CDR3 sequence is CASSSQGGLREETQYF. The CDR3 DNA follows: TGTGCCAGCAGTTCCCAGGGGGGTCTTCGGGAAGAGACCCAGTACTTC. Drawing the rest from reference TRBV5-4 and TRBJ2-5, the complete variable domain is ETGVTQSPTHLIKTRGQQVTLRCSSQSGHNTVSWYQQALGQGPQFIFQYYREEENGRGNFPPRFSGLQFPNYSSELNVNALELDDSALYLCASSSQGGLREETQYFGPGTRLLVL.

The chain joins TRBV3-1 (or the pseudogene TRBV3-2) to TRBJ1-6; D not certain. The V end was cut by 4 bases, the J end by 5 bases, with 21 bases between. Germline CDR1 is LGHDT and CDR2 is YNNKEL (reference sequence). The CDR3 extends over 18 amino acids. CDR3 sequence (DNA): TGTGCCAGCAGCCCGAGAAGTCTCATTTCATACCATAATTCACCCCTCCACTTT. Translation: CASSPRSLISYHNSPLHF.

V is TRBV24-1 and J is TRBJ2-7, with D unclear. The length of the CDR3 is 12 residues. V lost 5 bases and J lost 5, with 9 bases in between. CDR1 is KGHDR and CDR2 is SFDVKD in the germline V gene. CDR3: CATSVGDHEQYF. The CDR3 coding sequence is TGTGCCACCAGTGTTGGAGATCACGAGCAGTACTTC.

Concerning this clone itself: The sample carries other DNA sequences with the same CDR3. The CDR3 sequence is CASSLGLAGGTDTQYF. As DNA, the CDR3 is TGCGCCAGCAGCTTGGGACTAGCGGGAGGCACAGATACGCAGTATTTT. V and J are TRBV5-1 and TRBJ2-3; TRBD2 aligns across 12 bases. The CDR3 extends over 16 amino acids. The germline CDR1 and CDR2 sequences are SGHRS and YFSETQ. The junction had 0 bases not matched to a gene; V was cut back by 0 bases and J by 1 base.

The chain is built from TRBV4-1 and TRBJ1-2; no clear D. Trimming stripped 5 bases from V and 2 bases from J, with 12 bases between. Germline lookup yields CDR1 MGHRA and CDR2 YSYEKL. The CDR3 spans 14 residues. This chain's CDR3 is CASSLRPENYGYTF. CDR3 DNA: TGCGCCAGCAGCTTACGGCCGGAGAACTATGGCTACACCTTC.

V gene TRBV5-4 combines with J gene TRBJ2-7; D is possibly TRBD2 (5 bases). Germline CDR1 reads SGHNT; CDR2 reads YYREEE (reference sequence). V lost 0 bases and J lost 4, with 11 bases in between. The CDR3 consists of 14 residues. CDR3 amino acids: CASSLEREGYEQYF. DNA for the CDR3: TGTGCCAGCAGCTTGGAGAGGGAAGGGTACGAGCAGTACTTC.

The rearrangement uses TRBV27 and TRBJ1-2; no clear D gene. Trimming removed 4 bases at V and 6 bases at J, with 15 bases between. The length of the CDR3 is 14 residues. CDR1 is MNHEY, CDR2 SMNVEV, per germline (reference sequence). The CDR3 DNA sequence: TGTGCCAGCAGTTCTTACCGGGAGTTAAATGGCTACACCTTC. This encodes CASSSYRELNGYTF.

V gene TRBV27 combines with J gene TRBJ2-1; the match to TRBD2 covers 8 bases. Germline loops: CDR1 MNHEY, CDR2 SMNVEV (reference sequence). The CDR3 consists of 15 residues. J was trimmed by 7 bases and V by 0 bases; bases with no gene match: 5. The CDR3 DNA sequence: TGTGCCAGCAGTTTATCGACGGGAGGGTTGAATGAGCAGTTCTTC. It codes for CASSLSTGGLNEQFF.

V is TRBV11-2 and J is TRBJ2-2; possibly TRBD2 for D (6 bases). V was shortened by 4 bases and J by 4 bases, with 19 bases between the two germline ends. This CDR3 is built from 17 residues. CDR1 and CDR2 (germline): SGHAT, FQNNGV. DNA for the CDR3: TGTGCCAGCAGCTACGGCAGACACGGGACTTTCACCGGGGAGCTGTTTTTT. Its protein is CASSYGRHGTFTGELFF.

The J gene is TRBJ1-3, the V gene TRBV18, with 9 bases fitting TRBD1. From germline, CDR1 is KGHSH and CDR2 LQKENI. The CDR3 is made up of 16 amino acids. V lost 3 bases, J lost 3 bases, and 6 bases stayed unmatched. CDR3 sequence reads: CASSPLRTGVGNTIYF. The DNA for the CDR3 is TGTGCCAGCTCACCCCTTAGGACAGGGGTTGGAAACACCATATATTTT.

The gene calls are TRBV9 and TRBJ2-7; 10 nucleotides align to TRBD2. V lost 4 bases to trimming and J lost 3 bases; unmatched junction nucleotides: 7. There are 15 residues in the CDR3. Germline V gene sequence: CDR1 SGDLS, CDR2 YYNGEE. This CDR3 reads CASSPRTSGNYEQYF. CDR3 in DNA: TGTGCCAGCAGCCCCAGGACTAGCGGAAACTACGAGCAGTACTTC.

The V call is TRBV6-5, the J call TRBJ1-5; 9 bases map to TRBD1. Per the germline V gene, CDR1 is MNHEY and CDR2 is SVGAGI. Trimming took 11 bases from V and 4 from J; bases not matched to a gene: 6. The CDR3 sequence is 13 residues long. The CDR3 DNA reads as TGTGCCGGGGGACAGGGATGGAATCAGCCCCAGCATTTT. This encodes CAGGQGWNQPQHF.

The chain is built from TRBV7-9 and TRBJ2-6, with D uncertain. The germline CDR1 and CDR2 sequences are SEHNR and FQNEAQ (reference sequence). V was pared by 2 bases and J by 0 bases, with 5 bases between. The CDR3 extends over 15 amino acids. CDR3 coding DNA: TGTGCCAGCAGCTTACGGGTCTCTGGGGCCAACGTCCTGACTTTC. Translation gives CASSLRVSGANVLTF. Full variable domain (rest looked up from reference TRBV7-9 and TRBJ2-6): DTGVSQNPRHKITKRGQNVTFRCDPISEHNRLYWYRQTLGQGPEFLTYFQNEAQLEKSRLLSDRFSAERPKGSFSTLEIQRTEQGDSAMYLCASSLRVSGANVLTFGAGSRLTVL.

J is TRBJ2-2 and V is TRBV5-1; D is unresolved. CDR1 SGHRS and CDR2 YFSETQ come from the germline V gene. The CDR3 is 13 residues long. Trimming took off 5 bases at V and 7 bases at J, with 12 bases between the two ends. The CDR3 reads CASRDVSGGELFF. The DNA for the CDR3 is TGCGCCAGCAGAGACGTGTCAGGCGGGGAGCTGTTTTTT.